The 32 T cell receptor beta chains below all came from one sample that was sequenced in a study (dated by TCRdb to about 2015). The library was prepared using 5' RACE. For sequencing, an Illumina MiSeq was employed. TCRdb trimmed public reads at Q25 via fastp, called clones via MiXCR and kept in-frame beta chains. Rows merge per CDR3 protein into single entries with the most common DNA and genes. The sample has some 31,000 distinct CDR3 sequences on record, 26% of them singletons. Around 3.5% of the sample belongs to the ten largest clones. Sequenced material: naive CD4+ T cells sorted from a lymph node. According to the study, the label for this sample's cell subset or site signals: naive CD4+ T cells, CD4+CD45RA+CD25-. These receptors originate from a female donor with breast cancer.

The chain has TRBV15 and TRBJ1-5; D gene uncertain. Germline CDR1 is LNHNV and CDR2 is YYDKDF (reference sequence). The ends were cut back, 4 bases at V and 0 bases at J, with 10 bases in the middle. CDR3 length equals 15 residues. CDR3 nucleotide sequence: TGTGCCACCAGCATGGTCAGTCATAGCAATCAGCCCCAGCATTTT. It codes for CATSMVSHSNQPQHF.

The sample holds a few counts of this clonotype. This rearrangement joins TRBV4-1 to TRBJ2-3, with a possible D match to TRBD2 (5 bases). CDR1 is MGHRA, CDR2 YSYEKL, per germline. Trimming took 0 bases from V and 1 from J, leaving 11 bases between them. The CDR3 length is 16 residues. CDR3 region: CASSQDPARGTDTQYF. DNA of the CDR3: TGCGCCAGCAGCCAAGATCCCGCGCGGGGCACAGATACGCAGTATTTT.

This clonotype showed up just a few times. This chain uses TRBV12-3 or TRBV12-4 with TRBJ2-1, with 7 bases that match TRBD1. V gave up 11 bases and J gave up 6 bases; unmatched junction bases: 10. There are 13 residues in the CDR3. The CDR3 sequence: CAGKEGALNEQFF. CDR3 sequence (DNA): TGTGCCGGCAAAGAGGGGGCACTCAATGAGCAGTTCTTC.

Notes on this clonotype: Being one base from a much bigger clone, this may be a read error. The V call is TRBV20-1, the J call TRBJ2-1; 9 nucleotides line up with TRBD2. Germline CDR1 and CDR2: DFQATT and SNEGSKA (reference sequence). After removal of 1 base from V and 1 base from J, the junction contained 5 bases not matched to a gene. This CDR3 contains 16 residues. CDR3 protein: CSARGGGGGSYNEQFF. CDR3 nucleotide sequence: TGCAGTGCTAGAGGCGGGGGGGGAGGGTCCTACAATGAGCAGTTCTTC.

This clonotype was counted a few times. CDR3 DNA: TGCAGCGTTGAAGGGAATGGAGACGAGCAGTACTTC. This sequence encodes CSVEGNGDEQYF. This sequence joins TRBV29-1 and TRBJ2-7; D remains unclear. CDR1 is SQVTM and CDR2 is ANQGSEA in the germline V gene. The CDR3 sequence is 12 residues long. V was cut by 1 base and J by 5 bases, with 9 bases left in between.

In its sample, this clonotype was seen a few times. V is TRBV4-2 and J is TRBJ2-7; the D is unclear. Deletions cut 0 bases from V and 1 base from J, with 10 bases between. Germline values: CDR1 LGHNA, CDR2 YNFKEQ. CDR3 length equals 15 residues. The DNA of the CDR3 is TGTGCCAGCAGCCAAGAAACGGGTCCGTCCTACGAGCAGTACTTC. Translating gives CASSQETGPSYEQYF.

The chain links TRBV4-1 to TRBJ2-1; 9 bases align to TRBD1. Germline CDR1 is MGHRA and CDR2 is YSYEKL. The J segment lost 4 bases and the V segment lost 3 bases, leaving 10 bases of the junction unmatched. The CDR3 sequence is 17 residues long. CDR3 residues: CASSHFRTGVSYNEQFF. The CDR3 DNA is TGCGCCAGCAGCCACTTCAGGACAGGGGTCTCTTACAATGAGCAGTTCTTC.

This chain links TRBV7-6 with TRBJ2-7; D is perhaps TRBD1 (6 bases). In germline, CDR1 is SGHVS, CDR2 FNYEAQ. This CDR3 region has 17 residues. The V end was cut by 3 bases, the J end by 2 bases, with 20 bases between. The DNA for the CDR3 is TGTGCCAGCAGCTTTAGCGCTGGGGCACAGGGCGCCTACGAGCAGTACTTC. This encodes CASSFSAGAQGAYEQYF.

Comments on this clonotype: The conserved phenylalanine or tryptophan is not found at the CDR3 terminus, so this likely reflects a read error. This chain links TRBV5-1 with TRBJ2-5, with 7 bases identical to TRBD2. CDR1 is SGHRS and CDR2 is YFSETQ in the germline V gene. The junction had 10 bases not matched to a gene; V was cut back by 4 bases and J by 1 base. This CDR3 is built from 16 residues. CDR3 loop: CASSLSVAGAQETQYL. CDR3 coding DNA: TGCGCCAGCAGCCTCAGCGTAGCGGGCGCCCAAGAGACCCAGTACCTC.

Concerning this clonotype: Since a much larger clone is just one base distant, this may be a read error. The CDR3 reads CSASDIGWDTRSGDTIYF. CDR3 in DNA: TGCAGTGCTAGCGACATAGGATGGGACACCCGCTCTGGAGACACCATATATTTT. V gene TRBV20-1 combines with J gene TRBJ1-3; the D gene is possibly TRBD1 (6 bases). From germline, CDR1 is DFQATT and CDR2 SNEGSKA (reference sequence). This CDR3 region has 18 residues.

CDR3 loop: CASAQLTEQYF. The CDR3 bases are TGTGCCAGCGCCCAACTCACCGAGCAGTACTTC. V usage is TRBV2 and J usage is TRBJ2-7; D is undetermined. Trimming pared 8 bases from V and 6 bases from J, leaving 11 bases between. From germline, CDR1 is SNHLY and CDR2 FYNNEI. The CDR3 covers 11 residues.

This clonotype was detected only a few times. This chain links TRBV21-1 with TRBJ2-5; the table's D gene call, TRBD2, was not cross checked with the DNA. TRBV21-1 is deemed a pseudogene. The CDR3 sequence is 16 residues long. This CDR3 is CASSKGASGIQETQYF. CDR3 bases: TGTGCCAGCAGCAAAGGGGCTAGCGGGATTCAAGAGACCCAGTACTTC.

A few counts support this clonotype. The chain employs TRBV5-1 and TRBJ2-1; 7 bases align to TRBD2. The CDR3 runs 17 residues. Per germline, CDR1 SGHRS and CDR2 YFSETQ. Trimming at V came to 0 bases and at J to 8 bases, leaving 14 bases not matched to a gene. CDR3 loop: CASSLAGSQRERDEQFF. CDR3 DNA: TGCGCCAGCAGCTTGGCCGGGTCCCAGCGGGAAAGGGATGAGCAGTTCTTC. The full variable domain, rest sourced from reference TRBV5-1 and TRBJ2-1, is KAGVTQTPRYLIKTRGQQVTLSCSPISGHRSVSWYQQTPGQGLQFLFEYFSETQRNKGNFPGRFSGRQFSNSRSEMNVSTLELGDSALYLCASSLAGSQRERDEQFFGPGTRLTVL.

This chain joins TRBV3-1 and TRBJ1-1, with 7 positions matching TRBD1. Unmatched junction bases numbered 5, after V lost 7 bases and J lost 6 bases. The CDR3 extends over 12 amino acids. Per germline, CDR1 LGHDT and CDR2 YNNKEL (reference sequence). The DNA for the CDR3 is TGTGCCAGCACCCAGGGGGGGGCTGAAGCTTTCTTT. It codes for CASTQGGAEAFF.

The chain combines TRBV5-1 with TRBJ2-3, with 8 bases that match TRBD1. The germline V gene encodes CDR1 SGHRS and CDR2 YFSETQ. Trimming at V came to 5 bases and at J to 13 bases, leaving 18 bases not matched to a gene. This CDR3 region has 15 residues. Here the CDR3 DNA reads TGCGCCAGCAGAGCCGTCGGGACAGGCGTTGCGTTTAAGTATTTT. Translated: CASRAVGTGVAFKYF.

By its share, this clonotype is medium-sized. The genes are TRBV5-1 and TRBJ1-1; D may be TRBD1 (6 bases). Germline V gives CDR1 SGHRS, CDR2 YFSETQ. The length of the CDR3 is 14 residues. V was trimmed by 0 bases and J by 0 bases, leaving 6 bases between them. The CDR3 DNA is TGCGCCAGCAGCTTGGACAGGGTGAACACTGAAGCTTTCTTT. This translates into CASSLDRVNTEAFF.

The CDR3 is CASSHIQHRDTQYF. CDR3 DNA: TGTGCCAGCAGCCACATTCAACATCGGGATACGCAGTATTTT. This chain connects TRBV12-3 or TRBV12-4 to TRBJ2-3; D not certain. Trimming took 6 bases from V and 6 from J, leaving 16 bases between them. The CDR3 runs 14 residues.

Note on this clonotype: This may arise from a read error, as a much more abundant clone is one base away. The rearrangement uses TRBV6-1 and TRBJ1-1, with D uncertain. Germline V gene lookup returns CDR1 MNHNS and CDR2 SASEGT. With 8 bases removed from V and 1 base from J, the gap between germline ends came to 8 bases. The CDR3 length is 12 residues. CDR3 region: CASGWGNTEAFF. The CDR3 bases are TGTGCCAGCGGATGGGGGAACACTGAAGCTTTCTTT.

There are a few counts of this clonotype. The chain carries TRBV7-8 and TRBJ2-5; TRBD1 matches 7 bases. Germline V gene sequence: CDR1 SGHVS, CDR2 FQNEAQ. The V gene end was trimmed by 5 bases and the J gene end by 2 bases; junction bases not matched to a gene: 8. The CDR3 length is 15 residues. The CDR3 DNA sequence: TGTGCCAGCAGCGGGCGACAGGGTACACAAGAGACCCAGTACTTC. Translated, it gives CASSGRQGTQETQYF.

The V and J genes are TRBV2 and TRBJ1-2; 9 bases are shared with TRBD1. Germline loops: CDR1 SNHLY, CDR2 FYNNEI. The CDR3 has 14 amino acids. With V trimmed by 5 bases and J by 5 bases, 6 bases remained unmatched. As DNA, the CDR3 is TGTGCCAGCAGTACGGGACAGGGAGGGTATGGCTACACCTTC. This encodes CASSTGQGGYGYTF.

This clonotype was recorded many times. The genes are TRBV5-5 and TRBJ2-3, with 14 bases identical to TRBD2. Germline assignment: CDR1 SGHKS and CDR2 YYEKEE (reference sequence). This CDR3 spans 15 amino acids. V trimming: 3 bases; J trimming: 7 bases; junction bases outside the gene matches: 4. CDR3 DNA: TGTGCCAGCAGCTCCTGGACTAGCGGGAGGAATACGCAGTATTTT. This gives the protein CASSSWTSGRNTQYF.

V usage is TRBV7-2 and J usage is TRBJ1-5; the D is unclear. The CDR3 spans 14 residues. Trimming pared 5 bases from V and 5 bases from J, leaving 13 bases between. Germline lookup yields CDR1 SGHTA and CDR2 FQGNSA. CDR3 loop: CASSRQKGDQPQHF. The CDR3 nucleotides are TGTGCCAGCAGCCGCCAGAAGGGCGATCAGCCCCAGCATTTT.

In this sample, this clonotype is medium-sized. The chain recombines TRBV29-1 with TRBJ1-1; 11 positions match TRBD1. CDR1 is SQVTM and CDR2 is ANQGSEA in the germline V gene. CDR3 length equals 13 residues. The V and J ends lost 7 bases and 4 bases, in that order; junction bases with no gene match: 5. CDR3 sequence (DNA): TGCAGCGAGAGGACAGGGGGCTCCACTGAAGCTTTCTTT. Its translation is CSERTGGSTEAFF.

This clonotype is judged medium-sized. The chain carries TRBV6-5 and TRBJ1-6; D uncertain. Germline V gives CDR1 MNHEY, CDR2 SVGAGI. The CDR3 has 14 amino acids. Between the trimmed V and J ends, which lost 2 bases and 12 bases, there was a span of 14 bases. CDR3 in amino acids: CASSYRNNFLPLHF. DNA for the CDR3: TGTGCCAGCAGTTACCGGAACAATTTCTTACCCCTCCACTTT.

There are a few counts of this clonotype. The V call is TRBV27, the J call TRBJ1-2; possible D gene TRBD1, 5 bases. CDR1 and CDR2 from the germline V gene are MNHEY and SMNVEV (reference sequence). The CDR3 loop spans 14 amino acids. Trimming took off 5 bases at V and 4 bases at J, with 14 bases between the two ends. Here the CDR3 DNA reads TGTGCCAGCAGTACCGGGGGGAGGATCTATGGCTACACCTTC. Translated, it gives CASSTGGRIYGYTF.

The J gene is TRBJ1-1, the V gene TRBV28, with 8 bases matching TRBD1. Trimming at V came to 10 bases and at J to 1 base, leaving 8 bases not matched to a gene. The CDR3 covers 14 residues. Germline CDR1 and CDR2: MDHEN and SYDVKM. The CDR3 protein is CANIDRGPNTEAFF. CDR3 DNA sequence: TGTGCCAACATAGACAGGGGTCCGAACACTGAAGCTTTCTTT.

V usage is TRBV7-9 and J usage is TRBJ2-5; TRBD2 might be the D (5 bases). This CDR3 spans 13 amino acids. Trimming shortened V by 4 bases and J by 9 bases, and 15 bases separated the two germline ends. Germline CDR1 reads SEHNR; CDR2 reads FQNEAQ (reference sequence). CDR3 coding DNA: TGTGCCAGCAGCTCGACTACACAGCAGCCCCAGTACTTC. Its protein is CASSSTTQQPQYF.

The chain links TRBV20-1 to TRBJ1-1, with D perhaps TRBD1 (6 bases). The CDR3 is 13 residues long. Germline V lookup: CDR1 DFQATT, CDR2 SNEGSKA (reference sequence). The germline V and J ends were trimmed by 5 bases and 2 bases, with 12 bases remaining between them. The CDR3 DNA is TGCAGTGCTGTCGGACAGACTAACACTGAAGCTTTCTTT. Amino acid sequence: CSAVGQTNTEAFF.

A few counts support this clonotype. The V gene is TRBV12-3 or TRBV12-4, the J gene TRBJ2-7; tentative D call: TRBD2 (6 bases). V lost 2 bases and J 5 bases, leaving 13 bases between the germline ends. The CDR3 spans 14 residues. The CDR3 DNA reads as TGTGCCAGCAGTTTAAGTGGAGGGGCCGACGAGCAGTACTTC. As protein: CASSLSGGADEQYF.

Only a few counts were recorded for this clonotype. J is TRBJ1-5 and V is TRBV6-1; 7 nucleotides align to TRBD1. Germline V lookup: CDR1 MNHNS, CDR2 SASEGT. This CDR3 is 16 amino acids long. J lost 4 bases, V lost 0 bases, and 6 bases had no gene match. CDR3 sequence reads: CASSEARGQINQPQHF. As DNA, the CDR3 is TGTGCCAGCAGTGAAGCGCGGGGACAGATAAATCAGCCCCAGCATTTT.

This chain uses TRBV18 with TRBJ2-1; TRBD1 agrees at 9 bases. V shed 3 bases and J 5 bases; nucleotides not matched to a gene: 8. The germline V gene encodes CDR1 KGHSH and CDR2 LQKENI. This CDR3 is 16 amino acids long. As DNA, the CDR3 is TGTGCCAGCTCACCTCTCGTGGACAGGGGACACAATGAGCAGTTCTTC. Translation: CASSPLVDRGHNEQFF.

On this clonotype itself: A read error may be the cause here, since a much bigger clone is one base away. V and J are TRBV9 and TRBJ1-3; D may be TRBD1 (5 bases). CDR1 is SGDLS, CDR2 YYNGEE, per germline. Trimming left V 3 bases short and J 0 bases short, with 13 bases between. The CDR3 covers 16 residues. The CDR3 DNA reads as TGTGCCAGCAGCGCCAGGGACGGATACTCTGGAAACACCATATATTTT. Protein product: CASSARDGYSGNTIYF. Complete variable domain (other parts from reference TRBV9 and TRBJ1-3): DSGVTQTPKHLITATGQRVTLRCSPRSGDLSVYWYQQSLDQGLQFLIQYYNGEERAKGNILERFSAQQFPDLHSELNLSSLELGDSALYFCASSARDGYSGNTIYFGEGSWLTVV.